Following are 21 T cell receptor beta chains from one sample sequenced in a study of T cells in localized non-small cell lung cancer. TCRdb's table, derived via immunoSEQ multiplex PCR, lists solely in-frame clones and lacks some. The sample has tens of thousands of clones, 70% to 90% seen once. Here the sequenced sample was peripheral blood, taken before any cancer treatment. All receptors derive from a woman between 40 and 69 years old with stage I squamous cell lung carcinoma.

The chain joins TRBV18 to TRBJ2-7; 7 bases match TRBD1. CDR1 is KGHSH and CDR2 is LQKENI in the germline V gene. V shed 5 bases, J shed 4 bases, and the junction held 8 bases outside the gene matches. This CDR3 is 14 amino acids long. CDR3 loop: CASSFRQGPYEQYF. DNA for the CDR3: TGTGCCAGCTCATTTCGACAGGGACCTTACGAGCAGTACTTC. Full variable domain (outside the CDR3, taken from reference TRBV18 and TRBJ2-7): NAGVMQNPRHLVRRRGQEARLRCSPMKGHSHVYWYRQLPEEGLKFMVYLQKENIIDESGMPKERFSAEFPKEGPSILRIQQVVRGDSAAYFCASSFRQGPYEQYFGPGTRLTVT.

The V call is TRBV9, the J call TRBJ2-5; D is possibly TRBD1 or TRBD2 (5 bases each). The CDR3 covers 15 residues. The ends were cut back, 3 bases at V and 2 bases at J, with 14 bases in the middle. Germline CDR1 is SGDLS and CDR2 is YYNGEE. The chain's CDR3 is CASSATGTGQETQYF. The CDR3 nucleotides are TGTGCCAGCAGCGCGACCGGGACGGGTCAAGAGACCCAGTACTTC.

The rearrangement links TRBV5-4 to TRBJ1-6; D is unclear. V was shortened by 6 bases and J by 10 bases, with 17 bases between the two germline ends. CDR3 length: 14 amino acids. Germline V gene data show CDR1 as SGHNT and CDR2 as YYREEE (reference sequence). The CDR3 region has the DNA TGTGCCAGCATCCCCAGCCAGGACCGGTCACCCCTCCACTTT. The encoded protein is CASIPSQDRSPLHF.

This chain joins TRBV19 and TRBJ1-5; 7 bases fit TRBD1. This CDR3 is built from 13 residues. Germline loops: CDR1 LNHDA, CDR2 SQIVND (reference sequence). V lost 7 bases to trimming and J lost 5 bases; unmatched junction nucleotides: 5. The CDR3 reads CASKRGGDQPQHF. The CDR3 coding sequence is TGTGCCAGTAAAAGAGGGGGCGATCAGCCCCAGCATTTT.

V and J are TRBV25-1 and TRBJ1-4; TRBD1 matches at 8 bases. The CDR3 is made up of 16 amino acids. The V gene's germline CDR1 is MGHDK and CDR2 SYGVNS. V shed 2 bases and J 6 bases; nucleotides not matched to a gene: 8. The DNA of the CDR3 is TGTGCCAGCAGTGAACGCGCGACAGGGGTGGATGAAAAACTGTTTTTT. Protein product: CASSERATGVDEKLFF.

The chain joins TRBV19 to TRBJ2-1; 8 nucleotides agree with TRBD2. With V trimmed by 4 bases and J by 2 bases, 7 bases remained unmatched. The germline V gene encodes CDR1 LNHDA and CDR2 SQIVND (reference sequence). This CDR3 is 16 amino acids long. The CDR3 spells CASSRTGGATYNEQFF. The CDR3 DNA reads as TGTGCCAGTAGTAGGACGGGGGGGGCAACCTACAATGAGCAGTTCTTC.

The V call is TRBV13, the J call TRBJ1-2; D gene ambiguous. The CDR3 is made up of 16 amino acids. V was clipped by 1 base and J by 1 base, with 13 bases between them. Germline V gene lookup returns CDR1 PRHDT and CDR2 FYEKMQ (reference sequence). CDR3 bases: TGTGCCAGCAGCTTAGAGGCAGGTCGGGGTAACTATGGCTACACCTTC. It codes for CASSLEAGRGNYGYTF.

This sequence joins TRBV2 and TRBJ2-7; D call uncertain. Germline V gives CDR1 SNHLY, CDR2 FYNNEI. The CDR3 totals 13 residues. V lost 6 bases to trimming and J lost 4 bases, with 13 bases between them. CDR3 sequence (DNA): TGTGCCAGCAGGCCATCGGAGATTTACGAGCAGTACTTC. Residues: CASRPSEIYEQYF.

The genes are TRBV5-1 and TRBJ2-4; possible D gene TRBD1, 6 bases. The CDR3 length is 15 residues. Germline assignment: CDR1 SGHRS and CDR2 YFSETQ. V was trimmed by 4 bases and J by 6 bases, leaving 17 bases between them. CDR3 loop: CASSLGHSGGNIQYF. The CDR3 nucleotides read TGCGCCAGCAGCCTGGGACATTCAGGAGGAAACATTCAGTACTTC.

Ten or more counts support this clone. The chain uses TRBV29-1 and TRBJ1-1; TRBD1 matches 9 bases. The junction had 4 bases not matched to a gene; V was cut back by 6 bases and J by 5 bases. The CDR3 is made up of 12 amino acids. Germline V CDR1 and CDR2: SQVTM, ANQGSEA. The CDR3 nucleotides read TGCAGCGTAGGACAGGGGACGACTGAAGCTTTCTTT. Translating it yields CSVGQGTTEAFF.

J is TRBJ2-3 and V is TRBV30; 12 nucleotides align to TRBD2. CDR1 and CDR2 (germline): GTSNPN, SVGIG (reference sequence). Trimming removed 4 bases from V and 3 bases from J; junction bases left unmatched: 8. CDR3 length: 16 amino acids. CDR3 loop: CAWNRASGGGTDTQYF. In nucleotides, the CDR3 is TGTGCCTGGAATCGGGCTAGCGGGGGGGGTACAGATACGCAGTATTTT. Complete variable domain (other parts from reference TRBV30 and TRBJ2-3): SQTIHQWPATLVQPVGSPLSLECTVEGTSNPNLYWYRQAAGRGLQLLFYSVGIGQISSEVPQNLSASRPQDRQFILSSKKLLLSDSGFYLCAWNRASGGGTDTQYFGPGTRLTVL.

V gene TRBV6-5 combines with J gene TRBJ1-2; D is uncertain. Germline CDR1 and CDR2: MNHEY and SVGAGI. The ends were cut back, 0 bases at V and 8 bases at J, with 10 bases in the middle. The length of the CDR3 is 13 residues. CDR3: CASSYSAGEGYTF. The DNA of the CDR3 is TGTGCCAGCAGTTACTCGGCTGGGGAGGGCTACACCTTC.

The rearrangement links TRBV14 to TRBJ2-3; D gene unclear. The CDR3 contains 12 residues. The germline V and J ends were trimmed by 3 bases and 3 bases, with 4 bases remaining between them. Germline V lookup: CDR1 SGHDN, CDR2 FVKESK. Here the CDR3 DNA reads TGTGCCAGCAGCCAGGGGACAGATACGCAGTATTTT. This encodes CASSQGTDTQYF.

In DNA, the CDR3 is TGCGCCAGCAGCTGGCAAGGGACAGACAATGAAGCTTTCTTT. This codes for CASSWQGTDNEAFF. The chain has TRBV5-1 and TRBJ1-1; TRBD1 matches at 7 bases. Trimming cost V 3 bases and J 7 bases; bases outside gene matches: 9. This CDR3 contains 14 residues. Germline V gene data show CDR1 as SGHRS and CDR2 as YFSETQ.

The CDR3 here is CASSRNRESGNSPLHF. The DNA for the CDR3 is TGTGCCAGCAGTCGCAACAGGGAGTCTGGTAATTCACCCCTCCACTTT. The J gene is TRBJ1-6, the V gene TRBV7-9, with D perhaps matching TRBD1 (6 bases). With 6 bases removed from V and 6 bases from J, the gap between germline ends came to 18 bases. The CDR3 sequence is 16 residues long. CDR1 is SEHNR and CDR2 is FQNEAQ in the germline V gene (reference sequence).

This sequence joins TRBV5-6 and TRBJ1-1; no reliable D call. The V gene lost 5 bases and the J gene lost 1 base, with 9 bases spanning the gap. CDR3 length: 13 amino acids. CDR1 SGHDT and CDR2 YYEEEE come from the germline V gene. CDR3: CASSARGNTEAFF. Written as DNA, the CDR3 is TGTGCCAGCAGTGCTCGGGGGAACACTGAAGCTTTCTTT.

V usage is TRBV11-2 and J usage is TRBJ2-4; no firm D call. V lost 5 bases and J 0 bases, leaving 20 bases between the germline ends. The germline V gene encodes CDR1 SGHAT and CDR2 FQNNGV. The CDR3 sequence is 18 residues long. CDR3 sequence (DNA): TGTGCCAGCAGCCCCGACACGATCCAGACTTTAGCCAAAAACATTCAGTACTTC. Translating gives CASSPDTIQTLAKNIQYF.

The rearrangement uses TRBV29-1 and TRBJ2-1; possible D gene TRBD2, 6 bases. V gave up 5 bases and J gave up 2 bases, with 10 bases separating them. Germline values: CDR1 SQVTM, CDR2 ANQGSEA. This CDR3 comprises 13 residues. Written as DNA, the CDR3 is TGCAGCGTTCGGGGGACCCCCTACAATGAGCAGTTCTTC. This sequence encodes CSVRGTPYNEQFF.

CDR3 nucleotide sequence: TGTGCCTGGAGTAATCGACCGTTGTCTACCAAAAACATTCAGTACTTC. Residues: CAWSNRPLSTKNIQYF. The rearrangement uses TRBV30 and TRBJ2-4; no definite D call. Trimming pared 2 bases from V and 2 bases from J, leaving 16 bases between. This CDR3 has 16 residues. In germline, CDR1 is GTSNPN, CDR2 SVGIG (reference sequence).

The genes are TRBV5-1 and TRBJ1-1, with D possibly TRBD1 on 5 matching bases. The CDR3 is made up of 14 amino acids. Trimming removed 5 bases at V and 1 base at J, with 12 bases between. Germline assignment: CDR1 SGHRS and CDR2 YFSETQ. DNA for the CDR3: TGCGCCAGCAGAAAGAGCGGGGGGAACACTGAAGCTTTCTTT. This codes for CASRKSGGNTEAFF.

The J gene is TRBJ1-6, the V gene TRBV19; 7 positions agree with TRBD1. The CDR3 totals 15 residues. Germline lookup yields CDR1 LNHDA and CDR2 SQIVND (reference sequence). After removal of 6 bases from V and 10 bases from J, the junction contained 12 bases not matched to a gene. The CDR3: CASSHRQGTVSPLHF. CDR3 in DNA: TGTGCCAGTAGCCATCGACAGGGCACCGTCTCACCCCTCCACTTT.